These T cell receptor beta chains were read from a single sample in a study of control samples from healthy donors and cancer patients. Sequencing used immunoSEQ multiplex PCR; TCRdb keeps in-frame clones, though not all of them. Here the sample spans under 150,000 clones, roughly 92% being singletons. Sequences were obtained from blood. These receptors came from a man under 40 in good health. Both conserved end residues are part of each CDR3.

V	J	CDR3
TRBV6-5	TRBJ1-4	CASKRGGKLFF
TRBV4-1	TRBJ2-7	CASSQGTGTVNYEQYF
TRBV2	TRBJ1-4	CASRETGTRYEKLFF
TRBV7-8	TRBJ2-1	CASSRARDTKWGSYNEQFF
TRBV3-1/TRBV3-2	TRBJ1-6	CASSPRTDNSPLHF
TRBV2	TRBJ2-5	CASSATSGTVLGTQYF
TRBV20-1	TRBJ1-2	CRGYGYTF
TRBV6-2/TRBV6-3	TRBJ1-2	CASSYLQVLEGYGYTF
TRBV19	TRBJ1-5	CANTERPGTGVFNQPQHF
TRBV28	TRBJ1-2	CASSAGTGRNNGYTF
TRBV30	TRBJ2-1	CAWSKEYPGLYNEQFF
TRBV30	TRBJ2-7	CAWEREYEQYF
TRBV6-5	TRBJ2-7	CASSYRGSTERYF
TRBV24-1	TRBJ1-5	CATSDGVPSRSQPQHF
TRBV28	TRBJ1-5	CASSFSGRLPNQPQHF
TRBV3-1/TRBV3-2	TRBJ2-2	CASSIGLAGAGELFF
TRBV6-1	TRBJ2-2	CASSELGGNTGELFF
TRBV7-9	TRBJ2-7	CASSGTSGYEQYF
TRBV15	TRBJ2-7	CATSTTGLAGGEQYF
TRBV14	TRBJ1-1	CASSPRTGQNTEAFF
TRBV7-9	TRBJ1-4	CASSLGTGPNEKLFF